This TCR beta chain is from a study of blood T cell repertoires in COVID-19. Clinical history reported by participants formed the basis on which cohorts were assigned. Either two negative PCRs, clearance, or symptom resolution qualified Cohort 3 donors as recovered. CDR1 and CDR2 from the germline V gene are LNHDA and SQIVND (reference sequence). The CDR3 runs to 14 residues. Between the trimmed V and J ends, which lost 4 bases and 7 bases, there was a span of 11 bases. Under the authors' procedure: Amplified reference gene primers provided the basis for estimating nucleated cell counts. Clones were sequenced by immunoSEQ multiplex PCR, and TCRdb holds only the in-frame ones, with some missing. That table gives V, J and clone size, and the DNA gave D and trimming. The table has a few hundred thousand clones, 88% seen once.

The TCR comes from a woman aged 18-29 years who had recovered from COVID-19. The V gene is TRBV19, the J gene TRBJ1-6; no definite D call. The sequencing sample was made of PBMCs or T cells enriched from blood (not recorded which). The CDR3 sequence is CASSTTPGNSPLHF. The CDR3 bases are TGTGCCAGTAGTACGACCCCCGGGAATTCACCCCTCCACTTT.